This entry features one T cell receptor (beta chain) sequence. TCRdb's copy holds only in-frame clones and misses some; the assay was immunoSEQ multiplex PCR. The repertoire holds under 80,000 clones, around 94% seen once, with 2% to 2.5% in the top ten. These data belong to a study of T cell changes during pregnancy in multiple sclerosis. The germline gives CDR1 SGHRS, CDR2 YFSETQ. CDR3 length: 15 residues. V was clipped by 0 bases and J by 4 bases, with 11 bases between them. The chain has TRBV5-1 and TRBJ1-5, with TRBD1 as a possible D gene (5 bases). The input for sequencing was peripheral blood, taken before pregnancy. This TCR derives from a female donor with multiple sclerosis, enrolled in a pregnancy study. The CDR3 coding sequence is TGCGCCAGCAGCTTGGAGGGTCAGGGAAATCAGCCCCAGCATTTT. Protein: CASSLEGQGNQPQHF.